One T cell receptor (beta chain) is described in this entry. Germline V gene sequence: CDR1 MDHEN, CDR2 SYDVKM. The CDR3 runs 13 residues. V was shortened by 5 bases and J by 2 bases, with 9 bases between the two germline ends. The protocol was immunoSEQ multiplex PCR, while the TCRdb copy is restricted to in-frame clones and leaves out a portion. The sample consists of around 260,000 clones, around 89% of them appearing once. The source of the sample is a study of blood T cell repertoires in COVID-19. This chain links TRBV28 with TRBJ1-1, with a tentative D call TRBD1 (5 bases). This sequence was found in a young man with acute or convalescent COVID-19. Sequences were obtained from peripheral blood. For the CDR3, the DNA is TGTGCCAGCAGTGCGACAGTTAACACTGAAGCTTTCTTT. Protein: CASSATVNTEAFF.